The present T cell receptor beta chain was sequenced within a study of human T cells and chemical hapten exposure. This clonotype was found a few times. Trimming cost V 3 bases and J 3 bases, with 6 bases left between them. Germline CDR1 and CDR2: DFQATT and SNEGSKA (reference sequence). The CDR3 has 12 residues. Time point noted: patch test 2, 6 weeks after DPC sensitization. Treatment given: therapeutic diphenylcyclopropenone sensitization with weekly scalp DPC. Using its own MiXCR run on the RACE reads, TCRdb lists one record per CDR3 protein. The sample lists about 43,000 distinct CDR3 sequences, roughly 3.3% occurring once.

The chain combines TRBV20-1 with TRBJ1-5, with D uncertain. The sequences come from whole blood, collected in connection with sensitization to the hapten diphenylcyclopropenone (DPC). The sequence derives from a man aged 35-49 years with alopecia areata. Some clones in this sample may be carry-over from other donors' samples. The CDR3 loop reads CSASGLNQPQHF. The CDR3 DNA reads as TGCAGTGCTAGCGGCCTCAATCAGCCCCAGCATTTT.